This passage covers 4 T cell receptor beta chains from one sample sequenced in a study of cytomegalovirus exposure and HLA in healthy donors. Primers for the PCR totalled 60 Vbeta and 13 Jbeta. The data were produced by immunoSEQ multiplex PCR, yet TCRdb's version contains in-frame clones alone and is incomplete. The sample carries 120,000 to 150,000 clones, roughly 77% recorded once. Sequenced sample: PBMCs. These receptors all stem from a man in his forties in good health and CMV-seronegative.

The chain carries TRBV7-9 and TRBJ2-5; D ambiguous. Germline V gene data show CDR1 as SEHNR and CDR2 as FQNEAQ (reference sequence). V shed 6 bases and J shed 0 bases, with 8 bases lying between them. The CDR3 is 13 residues long. The CDR3 bases are TGTGCCAGCAGTCGTTCGTACCAAGAGACCCAGTACTTC. Amino acid sequence: CASSRSYQETQYF.

The chain links TRBV5-1 to TRBJ2-7; 8 bases are a match to TRBD1. V lost 4 bases, J lost 2 bases, and 8 bases stayed unmatched. Germline assignment: CDR1 SGHRS and CDR2 YFSETQ. This CDR3 region has 15 residues. CDR3 amino acids: CASSIAGQGPYEQYF. CDR3 in DNA: TGCGCCAGCAGCATAGCTGGACAGGGCCCCTACGAGCAGTACTTC.

This clone was seen once. The rearrangement joins TRBV7-2 to TRBJ1-1; no clear D. The V end lost 2 bases, the J end lost 1 base, and 11 bases lay between the germline ends. This CDR3 contains 15 residues. Germline CDR1 is SGHTA and CDR2 is FQGNSA. This CDR3 reads CASSLMGSRNTEAFF. In nucleotides, the CDR3 is TGTGCCAGCAGCTTAATGGGCAGTCGGAACACTGAAGCTTTCTTT.

The chain carries TRBV19 and TRBJ1-5, with TRBD1 matching over 7 bases. CDR3 size: 14 residues. Germline values: CDR1 LNHDA, CDR2 SQIVND (reference sequence). V lost 5 bases and J lost 6; bases outside the gene matches: 7. The CDR3 loop is CASSLDRVVQPQHF. CDR3 bases: TGTGCCAGTAGTCTTGACAGGGTGGTTCAGCCCCAGCATTTT.